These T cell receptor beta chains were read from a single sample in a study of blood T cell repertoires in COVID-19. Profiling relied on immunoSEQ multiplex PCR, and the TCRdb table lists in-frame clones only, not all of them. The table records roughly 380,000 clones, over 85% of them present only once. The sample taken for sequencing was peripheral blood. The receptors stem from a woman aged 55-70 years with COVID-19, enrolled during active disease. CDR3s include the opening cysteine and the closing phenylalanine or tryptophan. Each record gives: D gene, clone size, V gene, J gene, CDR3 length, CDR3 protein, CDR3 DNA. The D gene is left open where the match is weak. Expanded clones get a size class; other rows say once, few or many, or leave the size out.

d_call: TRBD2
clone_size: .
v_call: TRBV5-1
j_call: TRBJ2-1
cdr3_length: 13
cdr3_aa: CASRPGLPNEQFF
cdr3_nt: TGCGCCAGCAGACCGGGACTACCTAATGAGCAGTTCTTC

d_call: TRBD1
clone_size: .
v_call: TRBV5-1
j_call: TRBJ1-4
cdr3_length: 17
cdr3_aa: CASRQTIAGQSNEKLFF
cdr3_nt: TGCGCCAGCAGACAGACCATAGCGGGACAGAGTAATGAAAAACTGTTTTTT

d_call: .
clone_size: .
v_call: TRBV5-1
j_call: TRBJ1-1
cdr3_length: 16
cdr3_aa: CASSPSPGTVNTEAFF
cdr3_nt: TGCGCCAGCAGCCCCTCCCCCGGGACTGTGAACACTGAAGCTTTCTTT

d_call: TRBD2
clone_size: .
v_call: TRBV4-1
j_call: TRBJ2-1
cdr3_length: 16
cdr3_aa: CASSQGLAGGQSEQFF
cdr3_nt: TGCGCCAGCAGCCAAGGTTTAGCGGGGGGGCAATCTGAGCAGTTCTTC

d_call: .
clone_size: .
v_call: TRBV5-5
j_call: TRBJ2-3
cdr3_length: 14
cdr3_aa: CASSFGGGTDTQYF
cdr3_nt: TGTGCCAGCAGCTTCGGAGGGGGCACAGATACGCAGTATTTT

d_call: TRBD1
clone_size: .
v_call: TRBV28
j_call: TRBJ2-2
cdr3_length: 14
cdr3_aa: CASRTGGNTGELFF
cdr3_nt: TGTGCCAGCAGGACAGGGGGGAACACCGGGGAGCTGTTTTTT

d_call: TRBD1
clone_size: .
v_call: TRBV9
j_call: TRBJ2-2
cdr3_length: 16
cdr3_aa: CASSSSGTGGTGELFF
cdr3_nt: TGTGCCAGCAGCTCATCCGGGACAGGAGGGACCGGGGAGCTGTTTTTT

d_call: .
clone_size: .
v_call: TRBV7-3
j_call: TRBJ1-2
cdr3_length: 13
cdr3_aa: CASSLTAGDGYTF
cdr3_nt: TGTGCCAGCAGCTTAACGGCAGGGGACGGCTACACCTTC

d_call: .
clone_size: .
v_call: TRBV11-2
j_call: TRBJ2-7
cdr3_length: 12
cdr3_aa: CASSFLAYEQYF
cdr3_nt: TGTGCCAGCAGCTTCCTTGCCTACGAGCAGTACTTC

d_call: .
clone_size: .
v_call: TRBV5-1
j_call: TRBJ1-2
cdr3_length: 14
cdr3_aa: CASKREGLAYGYTF
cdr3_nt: TGCGCCAGCAAAAGAGAGGGTCTGGCCTATGGCTACACCTTC

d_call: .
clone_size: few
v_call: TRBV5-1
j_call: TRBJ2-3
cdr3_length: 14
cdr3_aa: CASSTRDYTDTQYF
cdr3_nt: TGCGCCAGCAGCACCCGGGATTACACAGATACGCAGTATTTT

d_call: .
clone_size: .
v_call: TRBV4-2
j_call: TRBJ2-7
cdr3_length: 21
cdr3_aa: CASSQEVPTSVGGTFSDEQYF
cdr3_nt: TGTGCCAGCAGCCAAGAAGTCCCCACTTCAGTGGGGGGAACCTTTAGCGACGAGCAGTACTTC

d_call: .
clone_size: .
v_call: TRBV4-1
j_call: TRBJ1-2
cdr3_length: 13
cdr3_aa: CASSQVSGDGYTF
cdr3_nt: TGCGCCAGCAGCCAAGTCTCAGGGGATGGCTACACCTTC

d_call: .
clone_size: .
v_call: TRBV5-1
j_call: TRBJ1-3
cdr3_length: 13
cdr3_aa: CASSPGSGNTIYF
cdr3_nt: TGCGCCAGCAGCCCGGGTTCTGGAAACACCATATATTTT

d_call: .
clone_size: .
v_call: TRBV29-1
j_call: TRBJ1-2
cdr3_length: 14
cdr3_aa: CSVDEGGPNYGYTF
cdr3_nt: TGCAGCGTTGACGAAGGGGGTCCAAACTATGGCTACACCTTC

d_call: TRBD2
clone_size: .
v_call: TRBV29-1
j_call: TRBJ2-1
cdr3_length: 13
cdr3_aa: CSVEGASGDEQFF
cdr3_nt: TGCAGCGTTGAAGGGGCTAGCGGAGATGAGCAGTTCTTC

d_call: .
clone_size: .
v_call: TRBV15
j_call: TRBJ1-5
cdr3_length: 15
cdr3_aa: CATSRVDIANQPQHF
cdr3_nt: TGTGCCACCAGCAGAGTCGATATAGCCAATCAGCCCCAGCATTTT

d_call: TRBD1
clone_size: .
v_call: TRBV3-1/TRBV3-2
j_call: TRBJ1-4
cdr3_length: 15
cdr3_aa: CASSPRDRVSEKLFF
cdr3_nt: TGTGCCAGCAGCCCCCGGGACAGGGTTAGTGAAAAACTGTTTTTT

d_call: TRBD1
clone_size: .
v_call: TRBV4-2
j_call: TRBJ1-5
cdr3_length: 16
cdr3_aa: CASSQPGTGINQPQHF
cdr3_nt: TGTGCCAGCAGCCAGCCCGGGACAGGGATTAATCAGCCCCAGCATTTT

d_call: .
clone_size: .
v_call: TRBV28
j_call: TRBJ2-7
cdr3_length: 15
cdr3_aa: CASSASGTPPYEQYF
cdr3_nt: TGTGCCAGCAGTGCCTCCGGGACACCCCCTTACGAGCAGTACTTC

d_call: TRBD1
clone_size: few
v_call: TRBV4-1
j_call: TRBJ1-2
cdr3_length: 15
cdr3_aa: CASSPGTDRDYGYTF
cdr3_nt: TGCGCCAGCAGCCCGGGGACGGACAGGGATTATGGCTACACCTTC

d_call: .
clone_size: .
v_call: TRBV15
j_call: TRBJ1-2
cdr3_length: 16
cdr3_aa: CATSRSKLVNNYGYTF
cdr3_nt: TGTGCCACCAGCAGATCTAAGTTGGTCAACAACTATGGCTACACCTTC

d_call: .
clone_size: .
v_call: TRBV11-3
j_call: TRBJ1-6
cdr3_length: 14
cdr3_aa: CASSLTGMNSPLHF
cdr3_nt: TGTGCCAGCAGCTTAACAGGGATGAATTCACCCCTCCACTTT

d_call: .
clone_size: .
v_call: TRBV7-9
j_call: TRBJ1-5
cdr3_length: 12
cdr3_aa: CASSFGGQPQHF
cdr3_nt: TGTGCCAGCAGCTTTGGAGGCCAGCCCCAGCATTTT

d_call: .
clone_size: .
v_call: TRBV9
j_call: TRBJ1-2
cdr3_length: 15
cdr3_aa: CASSVGQERGYGYTF
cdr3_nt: TGTGCCAGCAGCGTAGGACAGGAGAGGGGCTATGGCTACACCTTC

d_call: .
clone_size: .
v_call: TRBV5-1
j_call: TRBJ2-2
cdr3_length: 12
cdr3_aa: CASSLNTGELFF
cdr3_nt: TGCGCCAGCAGCCTGAACACCGGGGAGCTGTTTTTT

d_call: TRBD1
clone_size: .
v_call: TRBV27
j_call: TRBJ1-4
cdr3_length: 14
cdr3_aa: CASSSGTGYAKLFF
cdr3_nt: TGTGCCAGCAGTTCAGGGACAGGCTATGCAAAACTGTTTTTT

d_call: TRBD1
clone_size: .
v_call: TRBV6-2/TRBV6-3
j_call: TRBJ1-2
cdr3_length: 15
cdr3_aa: CASSSSSTGVYGYTF
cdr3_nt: TGTGCCAGCAGTTCGAGCTCGACAGGGGTCTATGGCTACACCTTC

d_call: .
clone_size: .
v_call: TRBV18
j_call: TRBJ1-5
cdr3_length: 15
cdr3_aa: CASSPNRYSNQPQHF
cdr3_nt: TGTGCCAGCTCACCAAACAGGTACAGCAATCAGCCCCAGCATTTT

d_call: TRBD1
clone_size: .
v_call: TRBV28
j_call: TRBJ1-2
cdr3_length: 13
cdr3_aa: CASRGDRGYGYTF
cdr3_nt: TGTGCCAGCAGGGGGGACAGGGGTTATGGCTACACCTTC

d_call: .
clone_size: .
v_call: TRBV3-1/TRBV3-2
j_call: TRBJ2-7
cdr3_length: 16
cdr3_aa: CASSQATGTGSYEQYF
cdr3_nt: TGTGCCAGCAGCCAAGCTACAGGGACGGGCTCCTACGAGCAGTACTTC

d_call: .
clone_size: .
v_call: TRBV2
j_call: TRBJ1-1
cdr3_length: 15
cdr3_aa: CASSGGGTMNTEAFF
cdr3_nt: TGTGCCAGCAGCGGGGGAGGGACCATGAACACTGAAGCTTTCTTT

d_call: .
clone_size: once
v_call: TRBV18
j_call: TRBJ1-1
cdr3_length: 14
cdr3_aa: CASSAQSVYTEAFF
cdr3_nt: TGTGCCAGCTCAGCCCAGTCTGTGTACACTGAAGCTTTCTTT

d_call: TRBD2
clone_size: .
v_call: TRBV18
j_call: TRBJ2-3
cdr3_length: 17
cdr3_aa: CASSPPGAGGYTDTQYF
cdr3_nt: TGTGCCAGCTCACCACCGGGAGCGGGGGGGTACACAGATACGCAGTATTTT

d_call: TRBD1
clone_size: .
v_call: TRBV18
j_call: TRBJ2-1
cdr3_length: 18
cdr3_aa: CASSSSLSGQGYFHEQFF
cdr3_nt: TGTGCCAGCTCATCCAGTCTATCGGGACAGGGGTATTTCCATGAGCAGTTCTTC

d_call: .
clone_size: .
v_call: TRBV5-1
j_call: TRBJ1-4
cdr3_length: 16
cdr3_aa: CASSLAGGEENEKLFF
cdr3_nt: TGCGCCAGCAGCTTGGCCGGGGGAGAGGAAAATGAAAAACTGTTTTTT

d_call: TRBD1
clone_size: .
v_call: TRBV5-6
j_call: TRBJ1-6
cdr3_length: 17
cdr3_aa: CASSLFPLQGVKSPLHF
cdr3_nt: TGTGCCAGCAGCTTGTTTCCCCTCCAGGGGGTGAAATCACCCCTCCACTTT

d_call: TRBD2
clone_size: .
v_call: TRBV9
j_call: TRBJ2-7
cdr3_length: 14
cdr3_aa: CASSVASGGYEQYF
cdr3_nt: TGTGCCAGCAGCGTAGCTAGCGGGGGCTACGAGCAGTACTTC

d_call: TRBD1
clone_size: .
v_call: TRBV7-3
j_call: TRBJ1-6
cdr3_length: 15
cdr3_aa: CASSLAGGGNSPLHF
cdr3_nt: TGTGCCAGCAGCTTAGCAGGGGGTGGTAATTCACCCCTCCACTTT

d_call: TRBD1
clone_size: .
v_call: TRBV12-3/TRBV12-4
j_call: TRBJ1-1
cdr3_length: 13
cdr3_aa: CASPTGGYTEAFF
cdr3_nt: TGTGCCAGTCCTACAGGGGGGTACACTGAAGCTTTCTTT

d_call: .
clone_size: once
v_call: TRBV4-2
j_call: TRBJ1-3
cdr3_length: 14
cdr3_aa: CASSQRTGRDTIYF
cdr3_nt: TGTGCCAGCAGCCAAAGAACAGGGAGAGACACCATATATTTT

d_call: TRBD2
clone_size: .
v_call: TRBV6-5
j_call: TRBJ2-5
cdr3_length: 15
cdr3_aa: CASRPTSGGLETQYF
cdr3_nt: TGTGCCAGCAGGCCAACTAGCGGGGGTTTAGAGACCCAGTACTTC

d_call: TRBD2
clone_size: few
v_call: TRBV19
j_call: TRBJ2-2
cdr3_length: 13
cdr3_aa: CASTTSVTGELFF
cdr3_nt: TGTGCCAGTACTACTAGCGTAACCGGGGAGCTGTTTTTT

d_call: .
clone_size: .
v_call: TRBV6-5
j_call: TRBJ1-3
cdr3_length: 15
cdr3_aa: CASSYSQGSGNTIYF
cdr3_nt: TGTGCCAGCAGTTACTCGCAGGGATCCGGAAACACCATATATTTT

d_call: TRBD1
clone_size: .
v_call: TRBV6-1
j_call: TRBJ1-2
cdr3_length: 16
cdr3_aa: CASSEGDRESLRGYTF
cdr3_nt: TGTGCCAGCAGTGAAGGGGACAGGGAAAGCCTAAGGGGCTACACCTTC

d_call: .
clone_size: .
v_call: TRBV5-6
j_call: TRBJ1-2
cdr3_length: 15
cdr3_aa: CASSLGQPGNYGYTF
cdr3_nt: TGTGCCAGCAGCTTGGGGCAGCCAGGGAACTATGGCTACACCTTC

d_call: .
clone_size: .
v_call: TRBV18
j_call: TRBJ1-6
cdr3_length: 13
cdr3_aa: CASSPSVNSPLHF
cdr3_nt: TGTGCCAGCTCACCCAGCGTAAATTCACCCCTCCACTTT

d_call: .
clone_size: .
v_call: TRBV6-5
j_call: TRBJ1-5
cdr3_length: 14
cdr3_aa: CASTPKGSPEPQHF
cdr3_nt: TGTGCCAGCACTCCCAAGGGGTCCCCCGAGCCCCAGCATTTT

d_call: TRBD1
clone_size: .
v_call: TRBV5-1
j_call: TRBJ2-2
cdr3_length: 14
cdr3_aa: CASSTGQYTGELFF
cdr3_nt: TGCGCCAGCAGCACGGGACAGTACACCGGGGAGCTGTTTTTT

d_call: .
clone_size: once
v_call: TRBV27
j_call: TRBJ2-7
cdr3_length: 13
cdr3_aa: CASSFGEGYEQYF
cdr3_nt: TGTGCCAGCAGTTTCGGAGAGGGCTACGAGCAGTACTTC

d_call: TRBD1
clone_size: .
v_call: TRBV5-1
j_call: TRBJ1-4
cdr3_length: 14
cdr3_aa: CASRGTGGFEKLFF
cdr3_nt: TGCGCCAGCAGAGGGACAGGGGGTTTTGAAAAACTGTTTTTT

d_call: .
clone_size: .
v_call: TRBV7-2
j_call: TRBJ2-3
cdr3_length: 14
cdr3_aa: CASSFGLGTDTQYF
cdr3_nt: TGTGCCAGCAGCTTTGGGCTCGGCACAGATACGCAGTATTTT

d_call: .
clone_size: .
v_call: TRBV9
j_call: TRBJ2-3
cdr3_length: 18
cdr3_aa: CASSARTGLTFNTDTQYF
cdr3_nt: TGTGCCAGCAGCGCCCGAACGGGACTTACATTCAACACAGATACGCAGTATTTT

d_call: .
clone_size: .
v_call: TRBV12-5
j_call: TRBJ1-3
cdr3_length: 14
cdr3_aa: CASGKASSGNTIYF
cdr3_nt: TGTGCTAGTGGTAAAGCTAGCTCTGGAAACACCATATATTTT

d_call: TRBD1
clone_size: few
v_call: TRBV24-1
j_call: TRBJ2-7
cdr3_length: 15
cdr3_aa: CATSAGQGATYEQYF
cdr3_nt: TGTGCCACCAGTGCCGGACAGGGGGCAACCTACGAGCAGTACTTC

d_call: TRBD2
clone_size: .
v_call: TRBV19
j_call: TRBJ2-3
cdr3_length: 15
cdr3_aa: CATRDQRGLGNTQYF
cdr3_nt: TGTGCCACCAGGGACCAGCGGGGGTTGGGGAATACGCAGTATTTT

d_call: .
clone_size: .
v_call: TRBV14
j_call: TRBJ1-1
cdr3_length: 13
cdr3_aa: CASSRQIVTEAFF
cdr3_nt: TGTGCCAGCAGCCGACAAATTGTCACTGAAGCTTTCTTT

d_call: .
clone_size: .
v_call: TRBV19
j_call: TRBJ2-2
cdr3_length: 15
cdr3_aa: CASSTATGTTGELFF
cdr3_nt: TGTGCCAGTAGTACCGCTACAGGGACCACCGGGGAGCTGTTTTTT

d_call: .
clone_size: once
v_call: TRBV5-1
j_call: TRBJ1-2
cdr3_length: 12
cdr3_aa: CASSPERVGYTF
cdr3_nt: TGCGCCAGCAGCCCGGAGCGGGTCGGCTACACCTTC